One sample yielded the 5 T cell receptor beta chains listed below, sequenced in a study of patients and donors after allogeneic stem cell transplantation. Via MiXCR, TCRdb re-called the RT-PCR reads, giving one row per CDR3 protein. The sample lists 190,000 or so distinct CDR3 sequences; over 30% were seen once. Sequences were obtained from blood, either unsorted or a sorted T cell fraction (not recorded which). The receptors were gathered from a human donor who was either an allogeneic HSCT recipient or a stem cell or donor lymphocyte infusion donor (not recorded which). It is not recorded whose cells these are; they may come from a transplant donor.

There are a few counts of this clonotype. The chain has TRBV6-5 and TRBJ2-6; D might be TRBD1 or TRBD2, each matching 5 bases. V dropped 6 bases and J dropped 0 bases, with 12 bases sitting between them. Per the germline V gene, CDR1 is MNHEY and CDR2 is SVGAGI. The CDR3 spans 16 residues. The CDR3 here is CASRGPRTSGANVLTF. The CDR3 nucleotides are TGTGCCAGCAGGGGACCTCGTACCTCTGGGGCCAACGTCCTGACTTTC.

This clonotype was seen at least ten times. V and J are TRBV20-1 and TRBJ1-3, with D uncertain. The V gene's germline CDR1 is DFQATT and CDR2 SNEGSKA (reference sequence). The CDR3 sequence is 11 residues long. CDR3 region: CGFDPGNTIYF. CDR3 nucleotides: TGCGGTTTTGACCCCGGAAACACCATATATTTT.

The chain combines TRBV9 with TRBJ1-3; D is unresolved. This CDR3 region has 18 residues. The ends were cut back, 0 bases at V and 0 bases at J, with 16 bases in the middle. Germline V lookup: CDR1 SGDLS, CDR2 YYNGEE. The CDR3 reads CASSVAPPGGISGNTIYF. DNA for the CDR3: TGTGCCAGCAGCGTAGCCCCGCCGGGCGGAATCTCTGGAAACACCATATATTTT. The full variable domain, with the rest looked up from reference TRBV9 and TRBJ1-3, is DSGVTQTPKHLITATGQRVTLRCSPRSGDLSVYWYQQSLDQGLQFLIQYYNGEERAKGNILERFSAQQFPDLHSELNLSSLELGDSALYFCASSVAPPGGISGNTIYFGEGSWLTVV.

The chain joins TRBV12-3 or TRBV12-4 to TRBJ1-2, with 10 bases aligning to TRBD1. Losses at the gene ends were 5 bases for V and 6 bases for J; bases not matched to a gene: 3. The CDR3 spans 13 residues. This CDR3 reads CASSGDRGDGYTF. The DNA of the CDR3 is TGTGCCAGCAGTGGGGACAGGGGCGATGGCTACACCTTC.

J is TRBJ1-5 and V is TRBV12-3 or TRBV12-4; 11 nucleotides align to TRBD1. This CDR3 region has 16 residues. After removal of 3 bases from V and 6 bases from J, the junction contained 7 bases not matched to a gene. CDR3 sequence: CASSLAGTGGSQPQHF. For the CDR3, the DNA is TGTGCCAGCAGTTTGGCCGGGACAGGGGGAAGTCAGCCCCAGCATTTT.